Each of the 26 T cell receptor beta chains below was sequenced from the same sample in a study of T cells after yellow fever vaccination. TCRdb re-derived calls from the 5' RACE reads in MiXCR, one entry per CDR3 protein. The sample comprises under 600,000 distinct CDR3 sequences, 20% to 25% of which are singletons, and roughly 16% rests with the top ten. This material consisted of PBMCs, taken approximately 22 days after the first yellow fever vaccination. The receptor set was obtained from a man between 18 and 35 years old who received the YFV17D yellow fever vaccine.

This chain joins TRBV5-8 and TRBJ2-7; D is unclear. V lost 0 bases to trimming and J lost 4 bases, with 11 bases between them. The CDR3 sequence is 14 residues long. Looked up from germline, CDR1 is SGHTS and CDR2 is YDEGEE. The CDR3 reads CASSLGSGWYEQYF. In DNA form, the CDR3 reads TGTGCCAGCAGCTTGGGGTCTGGGTGGTACGAGCAGTACTTC.

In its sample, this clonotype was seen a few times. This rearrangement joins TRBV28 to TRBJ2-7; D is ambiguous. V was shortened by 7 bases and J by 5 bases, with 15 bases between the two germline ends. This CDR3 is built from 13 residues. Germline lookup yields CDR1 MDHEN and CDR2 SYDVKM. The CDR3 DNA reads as TGTGCCAGCATTATGTGGGAATACCACGAGCAGTACGTC. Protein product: CASIMWEYHEQYV.

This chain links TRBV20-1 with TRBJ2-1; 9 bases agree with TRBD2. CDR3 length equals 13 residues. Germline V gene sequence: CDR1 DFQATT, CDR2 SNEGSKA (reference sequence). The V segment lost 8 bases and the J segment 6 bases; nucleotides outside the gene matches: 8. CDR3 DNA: TGCAGTAAGGCCGGGACTAGCATCAATGAGCAGTTCTTC. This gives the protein CSKAGTSINEQFF.

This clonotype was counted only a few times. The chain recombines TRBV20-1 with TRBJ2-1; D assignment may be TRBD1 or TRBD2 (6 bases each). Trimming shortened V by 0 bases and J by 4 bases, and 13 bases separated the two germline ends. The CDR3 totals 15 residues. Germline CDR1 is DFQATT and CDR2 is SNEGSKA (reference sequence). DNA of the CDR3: TGCAGTGCTAGAGATCATAGGGGGGTATACAATGAGCAGTTCTTC. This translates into CSARDHRGVYNEQFF.

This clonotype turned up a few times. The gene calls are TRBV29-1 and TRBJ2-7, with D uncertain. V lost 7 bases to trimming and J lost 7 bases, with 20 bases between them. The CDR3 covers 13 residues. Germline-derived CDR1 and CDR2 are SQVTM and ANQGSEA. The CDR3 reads CSAVPGRDLEQYV. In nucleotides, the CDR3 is TGCAGCGCCGTACCCGGGCGAGATCTAGAGCAGTACGTC.

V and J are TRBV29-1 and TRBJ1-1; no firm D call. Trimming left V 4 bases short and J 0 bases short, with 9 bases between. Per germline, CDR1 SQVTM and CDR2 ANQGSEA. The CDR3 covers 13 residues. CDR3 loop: CSVARKLNTEAFF. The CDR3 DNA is TGCAGCGTTGCGAGAAAATTGAACACTGAAGCTTTCTTT.

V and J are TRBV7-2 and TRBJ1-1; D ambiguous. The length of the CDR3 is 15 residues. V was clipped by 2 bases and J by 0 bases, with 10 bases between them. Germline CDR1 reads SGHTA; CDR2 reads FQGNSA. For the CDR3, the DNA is TGTGCCAGCAGCTTAACCCCGGAGGTGAACACTGAAGCTTTCTTT. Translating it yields CASSLTPEVNTEAFF.

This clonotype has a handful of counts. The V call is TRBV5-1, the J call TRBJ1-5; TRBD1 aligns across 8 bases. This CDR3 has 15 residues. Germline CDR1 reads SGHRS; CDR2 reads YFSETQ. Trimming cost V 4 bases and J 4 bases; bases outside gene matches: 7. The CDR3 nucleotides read TGCGCCAGCAGCATAGGCCAGGGGGCGAATCAGCCCCAGCATTTT. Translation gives CASSIGQGANQPQHF.

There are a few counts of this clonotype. The CDR3 spells CASSFQAVGEETQYF. CDR3 bases: TGTGCCAGCAGCTTCCAGGCAGTGGGGGAGGAGACCCAGTACTTC. The genes are TRBV7-9 and TRBJ2-5, with D tentatively TRBD1 or TRBD2 (5 bases each). Per the germline V gene, CDR1 is SEHNR and CDR2 is FQNEAQ (reference sequence). The germline V and J ends were trimmed by 3 bases and 5 bases, with 16 bases remaining between them. There are 15 residues in the CDR3.

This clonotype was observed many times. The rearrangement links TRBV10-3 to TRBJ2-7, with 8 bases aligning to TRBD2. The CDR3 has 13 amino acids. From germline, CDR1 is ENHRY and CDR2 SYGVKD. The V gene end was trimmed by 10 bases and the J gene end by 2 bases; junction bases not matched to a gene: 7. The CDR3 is CATHGGETYEQYF. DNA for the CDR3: TGTGCCACCCACGGGGGGGAGACCTACGAGCAGTACTTC.

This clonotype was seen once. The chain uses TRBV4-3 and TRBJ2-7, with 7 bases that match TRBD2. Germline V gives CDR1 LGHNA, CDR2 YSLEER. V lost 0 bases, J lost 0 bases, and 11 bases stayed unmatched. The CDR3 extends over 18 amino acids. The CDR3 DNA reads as TGCGCCAGCAGCCAAGATTCGGGAGGACCGTTTCCCTCCTACGAGCAGTACGTC. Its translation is CASSQDSGGPFPSYEQYV.

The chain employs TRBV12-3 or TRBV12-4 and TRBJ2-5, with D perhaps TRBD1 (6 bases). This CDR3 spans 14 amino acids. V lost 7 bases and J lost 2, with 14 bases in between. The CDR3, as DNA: TGTGCCAGCACCCAGGGGCAGGTTCAAGAGACCCAGTACTTC. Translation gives CASTQGQVQETQYF.

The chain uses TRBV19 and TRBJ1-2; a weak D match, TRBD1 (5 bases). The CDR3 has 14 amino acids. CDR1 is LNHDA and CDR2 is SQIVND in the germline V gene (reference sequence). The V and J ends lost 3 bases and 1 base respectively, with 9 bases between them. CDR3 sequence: CASSIPGGNYGYTF. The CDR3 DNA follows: TGTGCCAGTAGTATCCCCGGGGGTAACTATGGCTACACCTTC.

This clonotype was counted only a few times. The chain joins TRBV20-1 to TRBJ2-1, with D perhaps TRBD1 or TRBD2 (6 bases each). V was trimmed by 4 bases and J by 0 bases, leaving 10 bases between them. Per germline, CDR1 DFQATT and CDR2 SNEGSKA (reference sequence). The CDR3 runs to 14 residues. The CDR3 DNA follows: TGCAGTGCTAAAAGGGGGGACTCCTACAATGAGCAGTTCTTC. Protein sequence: CSAKRGDSYNEQFF.

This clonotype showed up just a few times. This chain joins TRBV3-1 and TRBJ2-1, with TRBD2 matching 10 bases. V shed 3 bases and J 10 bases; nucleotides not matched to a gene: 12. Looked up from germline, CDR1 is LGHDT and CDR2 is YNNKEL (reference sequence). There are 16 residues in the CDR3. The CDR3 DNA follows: TGTGCCAGCAGCCATACAGCGGGGGGGCTCTTTGGGGAGCAGTTCTTC. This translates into CASSHTAGGLFGEQFF.

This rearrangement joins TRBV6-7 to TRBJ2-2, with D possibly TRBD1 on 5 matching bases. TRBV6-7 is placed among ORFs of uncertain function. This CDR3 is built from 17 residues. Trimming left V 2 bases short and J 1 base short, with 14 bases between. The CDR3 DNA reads TGTGCCAGCAGTTACGCCAGGGAAGGATGGAACACCGGGGAGCTGTTTTTT. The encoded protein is CASSYAREGWNTGELFF.

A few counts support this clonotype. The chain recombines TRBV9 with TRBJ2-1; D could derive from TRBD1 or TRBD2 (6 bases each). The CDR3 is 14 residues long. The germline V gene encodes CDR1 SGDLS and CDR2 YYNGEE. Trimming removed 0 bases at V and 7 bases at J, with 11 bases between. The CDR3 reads CASSVAGAKNEQFF. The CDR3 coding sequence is TGTGCCAGCAGCGTAGCGGGGGCTAAGAATGAGCAGTTCTTC.

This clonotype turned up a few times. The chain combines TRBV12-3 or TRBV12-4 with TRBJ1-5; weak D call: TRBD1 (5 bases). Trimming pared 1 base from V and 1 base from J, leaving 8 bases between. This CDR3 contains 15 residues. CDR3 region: CASSLVQGSNQPQHF. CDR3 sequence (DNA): TGTGCCAGCAGTTTAGTGCAGGGAAGCAATCAGCCCCAGCATTTT.

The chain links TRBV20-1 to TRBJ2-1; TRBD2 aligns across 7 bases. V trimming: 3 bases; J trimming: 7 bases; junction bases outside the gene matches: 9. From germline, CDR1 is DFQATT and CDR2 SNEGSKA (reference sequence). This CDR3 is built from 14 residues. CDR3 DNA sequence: TGCAGTGCTAGGTCTTTGAGGCGGGGGAATGAGCAGTTCTTC. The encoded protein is CSARSLRRGNEQFF.

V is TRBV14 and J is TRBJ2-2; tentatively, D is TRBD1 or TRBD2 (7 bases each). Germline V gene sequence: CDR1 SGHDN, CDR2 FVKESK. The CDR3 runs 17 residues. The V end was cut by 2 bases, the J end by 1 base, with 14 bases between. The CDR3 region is CASSQWEGAGNTGELFF. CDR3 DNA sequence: TGTGCCAGCAGCCAATGGGAGGGGGCCGGGAACACCGGGGAGCTGTTTTTT.

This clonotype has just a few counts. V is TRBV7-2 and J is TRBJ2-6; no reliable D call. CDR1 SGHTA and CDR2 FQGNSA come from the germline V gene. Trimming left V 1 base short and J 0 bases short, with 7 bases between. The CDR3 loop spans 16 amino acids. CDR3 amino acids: CASSLVVYSGANVLTF. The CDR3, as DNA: TGTGCCAGCAGCTTAGTAGTGTACTCTGGGGCCAACGTCCTGACTTTC.

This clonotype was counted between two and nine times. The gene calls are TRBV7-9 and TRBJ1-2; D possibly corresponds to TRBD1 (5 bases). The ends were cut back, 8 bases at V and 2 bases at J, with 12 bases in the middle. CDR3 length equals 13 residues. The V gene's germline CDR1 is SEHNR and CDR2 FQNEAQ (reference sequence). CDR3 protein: CASGETENYGYTF. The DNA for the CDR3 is TGTGCCAGCGGCGAGACAGAGAACTATGGCTACACCTTC.

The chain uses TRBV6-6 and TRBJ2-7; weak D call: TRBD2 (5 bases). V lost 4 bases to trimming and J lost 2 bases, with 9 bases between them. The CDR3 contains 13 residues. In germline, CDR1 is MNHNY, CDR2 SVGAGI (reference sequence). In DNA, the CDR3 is TGTGCCAGCAGTTCGGGGTTTGCCTACGAGCAGTACGTC. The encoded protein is CASSSGFAYEQYV.

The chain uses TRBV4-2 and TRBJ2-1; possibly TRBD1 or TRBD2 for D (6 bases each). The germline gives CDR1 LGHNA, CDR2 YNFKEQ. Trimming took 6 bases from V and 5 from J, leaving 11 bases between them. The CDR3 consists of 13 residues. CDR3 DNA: TGTGCCAGCAGAGGGGGGCCCCACAATGAGCAGTTCTTC. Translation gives CASRGGPHNEQFF.

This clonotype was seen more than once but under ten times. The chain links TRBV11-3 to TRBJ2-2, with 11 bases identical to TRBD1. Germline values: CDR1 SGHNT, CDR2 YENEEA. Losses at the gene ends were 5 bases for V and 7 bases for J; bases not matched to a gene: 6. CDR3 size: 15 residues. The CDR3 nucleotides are TGTGCCAGCAGCGCCAGGACAGGGGGCATCGGGGAGCTGTTTTTT. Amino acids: CASSARTGGIGELFF.

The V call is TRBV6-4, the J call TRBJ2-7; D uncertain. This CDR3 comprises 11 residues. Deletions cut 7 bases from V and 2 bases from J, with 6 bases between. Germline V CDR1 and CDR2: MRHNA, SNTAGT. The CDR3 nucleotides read TGTGCCAGCAAGGTCCCCTACGAGCAGTACGTC. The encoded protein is CASKVPYEQYV.